The 27 T cell receptor beta chains below all came from one sample that was sequenced in a study of shared clonotypes between healthy human individuals. Assay used: immunoSEQ multiplex PCR; TCRdb lists only in-frame clones, some missing. The table includes 1,500,000 or so clones, approximately 96% detected once. Sequencing was done on a sample of naive CD4+ T cells sorted from blood. This sample's subset: CD45RA+ positively selected. Receptors were obtained from a man aged 30 to 45 in good health.

V is TRBV2 and J is TRBJ2-2, with no clear D. Trimming removed 7 bases from V and 7 bases from J, with 16 bases in between. Germline V CDR1 and CDR2: SNHLY, FYNNEI. The CDR3 is 14 amino acids. The CDR3 protein is CASTAPGRSGELFF. The CDR3 coding sequence is TGTGCCAGCACGGCGCCGGGTCGAAGCGGGGAGCTGTTTTTT.

V and J are TRBV2 and TRBJ2-2, with 9 bases aligning to TRBD2. J lost 2 bases, V lost 2 bases, and 3 bases had no gene match. In germline, CDR1 is SNHLY, CDR2 FYNNEI. The length of the CDR3 is 16 residues. The chain's CDR3 is CASSERGRANTGELFF. The CDR3 coding sequence is TGTGCCAGCAGTGAACGCGGGAGGGCCAACACCGGGGAGCTGTTTTTT. The whole variable domain, filled in from reference TRBV2 and TRBJ2-2, reads EPEVTQTPSHQVTQMGQEVILRCVPISNHLYFYWYRQILGQKVEFLVSFYNNEISEKSEIFDDQFSVERPDGSNFTLKIRSTKLEDSAMYFCASSERGRANTGELFFGEGSRLTVL.

This chain uses TRBV4-3 with TRBJ2-3, with 10 bases that match TRBD2. Germline V gives CDR1 LGHNA, CDR2 YSLEER. The V gene end was trimmed by 3 bases and the J gene end by 4 bases; junction bases not matched to a gene: 13. This CDR3 is built from 18 residues. CDR3 nucleotides: TGCGCCAGCAGCCACCAAGGGGAGCGGGAGGGCCAGTCAGATACGCAGTATTTT. Protein product: CASSHQGEREGQSDTQYF.

J is TRBJ2-5 and V is TRBV7-9; D ambiguous. Germline loops: CDR1 SEHNR, CDR2 FQNEAQ (reference sequence). This CDR3 region has 14 residues. The V end was cut by 0 bases, the J end by 10 bases, with 15 bases between. Written as DNA, the CDR3 is TGTGCCAGCAGCTTAGCTCCCGCGCTTACGGACCAGTACTTC. Amino acids: CASSLAPALTDQYF.

The chain carries TRBV19 and TRBJ2-7, with 7 bases that match TRBD1. This CDR3 is built from 15 residues. V dropped 5 bases and J dropped 2; count of bases not matched to a gene: 9. The germline CDR1 and CDR2 sequences are LNHDA and SQIVND (reference sequence). The CDR3 region has the DNA TGTGCCAGTAGTCAGATCACAGGGGCGGCCTACGAGCAGTACTTC. Translating gives CASSQITGAAYEQYF. The complete variable domain, with remaining parts taken from reference TRBV19 and TRBJ2-7, reads DGGITQSPKYLFRKEGQNVTLSCEQNLNHDAMYWYRQDPGQGLRLIYYSQIVNDFQKGDIAEGYSVSREKKESFPLTVTSAQKNPTAFYLCASSQITGAAYEQYFGPGTRLTVT.

CDR3 nucleotide sequence: TGTGCCAGCAGCTCAGGCAGCCTCTACGAGCAGTACTTC. It encodes CASSSGSLYEQYF. The V and J genes are TRBV5-6 and TRBJ2-7; D gene ambiguous. Trimming shortened V by 3 bases and J by 3 bases, and 10 bases separated the two germline ends. CDR1 is SGHDT, CDR2 YYEEEE, per germline. The CDR3 length is 13 residues.

The chain links TRBV6-5 to TRBJ2-7; 12 bases map to TRBD2. With V trimmed by 5 bases and J by 4 bases, 6 bases remained unmatched. This CDR3 spans 15 amino acids. Germline CDR1 and CDR2: MNHEY and SVGAGI. The CDR3 reads CASSRRLAGEYEQYF. The CDR3 bases are TGTGCCAGCAGTCGGAGACTAGCGGGAGAATACGAGCAGTACTTC.

CDR3 region: CASSSRGIKETQYF. The CDR3 DNA reads TGTGCCAGCAGCTCCAGAGGGATTAAAGAGACCCAGTACTTC. The J gene is TRBJ2-5, the V gene TRBV5-4; a weak D match, TRBD2 (5 bases). The CDR3 is 14 amino acids. CDR1 and CDR2 (germline): SGHNT, YYREEE (reference sequence). Trimming shortened V by 3 bases and J by 3 bases, and 12 bases separated the two germline ends.

The CDR3 nucleotides read TGTGCCAGCAGCCACCACATCGGGACAGGGCCTCGCGAGCAGTACTTC. It yields the protein CASSHHIGTGPREQYF. The chain joins TRBV11-3 to TRBJ2-7, with 9 positions matching TRBD1. CDR3 length: 16 amino acids. V was pared by 5 bases and J by 6 bases, with 14 bases of the junction left unmatched. Germline V CDR1 and CDR2: SGHNT, YENEEA.

This clone was picked up one time. This chain joins TRBV10-1 and TRBJ2-2; 7 nucleotides align to TRBD2. After removal of 6 bases from V and 4 bases from J, the junction contained 20 bases not matched to a gene. Germline V gene data show CDR1 as WNHNN and CDR2 as SYGVQD (reference sequence). The CDR3 is 19 residues long. This chain's CDR3 is CASSPGGAGVMTGTGELFF. The CDR3 coding sequence is TGCGCCAGCAGCCCCGGTGGGGCGGGAGTGATGACGGGCACCGGGGAGCTGTTTTTT.

The chain uses TRBV6-1 and TRBJ2-3; the D gene could be TRBD1 or TRBD2 (5 bases each). Germline V gives CDR1 MNHNS, CDR2 SASEGT. There are 15 residues in the CDR3. Trimming removed 7 bases from V and 1 base from J, with 15 bases in between. In DNA form, the CDR3 reads TGTGCCAGCATTGCCACCAGAGGGGGCACAGATACGCAGTATTTT. Its translation: CASIATRGGTDTQYF.

V is TRBV5-4 and J is TRBJ1-1, with 10 bases fitting TRBD1. CDR3 length: 15 amino acids. V was clipped by 3 bases and J by 1 base; unmatched bases: 3. CDR1 and CDR2 from the germline V gene are SGHNT and YYREEE (reference sequence). CDR3 region: CASSSRDRGNTEAFF. The CDR3 DNA reads TGTGCCAGCAGCTCCCGGGACAGGGGGAACACTGAAGCTTTCTTT.

This clone was seen a single time. J is TRBJ1-1 and V is TRBV5-3, with D possibly TRBD1 on 6 matching bases. TRBV5-3 is recorded as an ORF, its role being uncertain. Trimming removed 3 bases at V and 11 bases at J, with 17 bases between. The CDR3 totals 13 residues. The chain's CDR3 is CARSSGTPTEAFF. As DNA, the CDR3 is TGTGCCAGAAGCTCCGGGACACCCACGGAGGCTTTCTTT.

The gene calls are TRBV7-2 and TRBJ2-7; D gene uncertain. Germline CDR1 SGHTA, CDR2 FQGNSA. The CDR3 is 13 amino acids. V lost 1 base to trimming and J lost 4 bases, with 8 bases between them. The CDR3 DNA sequence: TGTGCCAGCAGCTTAGTCCATCATTACGAGCAGTACTTC. This encodes CASSLVHHYEQYF.

In this sample, this clone turned up a few times. This chain connects TRBV7-9 to TRBJ2-5, with 11 bases that match TRBD1. Trimming removed 7 bases from V and 2 bases from J; junction bases left unmatched: 9. CDR3 length equals 16 residues. The germline V gene has CDR1 SEHNR and CDR2 FQNEAQ (reference sequence). CDR3 nucleotides: TGTGCCAGCATCGTCCCGGGACAGGGGGGGCAAGAGACCCAGTACTTC. Protein sequence: CASIVPGQGGQETQYF.

The chain uses TRBV10-3 and TRBJ2-3; D gene ambiguous. CDR3 size: 11 residues. V shed 4 bases and J shed 6 bases, with 5 bases lying between them. Germline assignment: CDR1 ENHRY and CDR2 SYGVKD. In DNA form, the CDR3 reads TGTGCCATCAGTGTGGCGGATACGCAGTATTTT. Translated: CAISVADTQYF.

As concerns this clone: Other DNA sequences in the sample encode the same CDR3. CDR3 nucleotide sequence: TGTGCCAGCAGCGTAGTCACAGATACGCAGTATTTT. Translating it yields CASSVVTDTQYF. J is TRBJ2-3 and V is TRBV9; D is ambiguous. The CDR3 extends over 12 amino acids. Between the trimmed V and J ends, which lost 0 bases and 2 bases, there was a span of 1 base. The germline gives CDR1 SGDLS, CDR2 YYNGEE.

This clone appeared a single time. This chain links TRBV6-5 with TRBJ2-1, with TRBD2 identical over 7 bases. Germline assignment: CDR1 MNHEY and CDR2 SVGAGI. This CDR3 is built from 16 residues. The ends lost 4 bases at V and 1 base at J; junction bases unmatched: 7. For the CDR3, the DNA is TGTGCCAGCAGTTCCGTTGGGGGAGGGTCCTACAATGAGCAGTTCTTC. Translation gives CASSSVGGGSYNEQFF.

This chain uses TRBV5-4 with TRBJ1-4; D is undetermined. CDR3 length: 13 amino acids. The V gene lost 0 bases and the J gene lost 8 bases, with 8 bases spanning the gap. Germline V gives CDR1 SGHNT, CDR2 YYREEE (reference sequence). The chain's CDR3 is CASSLGAEEKLFF. Here the CDR3 DNA reads TGTGCCAGCAGCTTGGGAGCCGAGGAAAAACTGTTTTTT.

The chain is built from TRBV27 and TRBJ1-1, with TRBD1 matching over 9 bases. CDR3 length: 18 residues. The J segment lost 1 base and the V segment lost 1 base, leaving 10 bases of the junction unmatched. Germline V gene sequence: CDR1 MNHEY, CDR2 SMNVEV (reference sequence). The CDR3 region has the DNA TGTGCCAGCAGTTTATTTCTCCCGGGACAGGGAAGGAACACTGAAGCTTTCTTT. This encodes CASSLFLPGQGRNTEAFF.

This sequence joins TRBV9 and TRBJ2-7; 13 nucleotides agree with TRBD2. Trimming at V came to 5 bases and at J to 0 bases, leaving 5 bases not matched to a gene. CDR3 length equals 16 residues. CDR1 and CDR2 from the germline V gene are SGDLS and YYNGEE. CDR3 nucleotide sequence: TGTGCCAGCAGAGATGGGACTAGCGGGACCTCCTACGAGCAGTACTTC. Translated: CASRDGTSGTSYEQYF.

J is TRBJ2-1 and V is TRBV5-4; TRBD1 matches at 9 bases. V was pared by 3 bases and J by 7 bases, with 8 bases of the junction left unmatched. Germline-derived CDR1 and CDR2 are SGHNT and YYREEE (reference sequence). CDR3 length equals 15 residues. The CDR3 loop reads CASSSRDRVGNEQFF. Written as DNA, the CDR3 is TGTGCCAGCAGCTCCCGGGACAGGGTGGGGAATGAGCAGTTCTTC. The whole variable domain, filled in from reference TRBV5-4 and TRBJ2-1, reads ETGVTQSPTHLIKTRGQQVTLRCSSQSGHNTVSWYQQALGQGPQFIFQYYREEENGRGNFPPRFSGLQFPNYSSELNVNALELDDSALYLCASSSRDRVGNEQFFGPGTRLTVL.

The chain employs TRBV5-1 and TRBJ2-3; 11 nucleotides agree with TRBD1. This CDR3 spans 16 amino acids. Per the germline V gene, CDR1 is SGHRS and CDR2 is YFSETQ. V was clipped by 4 bases and J by 10 bases; unmatched bases: 14. The CDR3 here is CASSPGDRGKTGAQYF. In DNA form, the CDR3 reads TGCGCCAGCAGCCCCGGGGACAGGGGGAAGACGGGCGCGCAGTATTTT.

This chain links TRBV6-5 with TRBJ1-4; D remains ambiguous. This CDR3 contains 13 residues. Trimming took 6 bases from V and 12 from J, leaving 17 bases between them. The V gene's germline CDR1 is MNHEY and CDR2 SVGAGI. The CDR3 here is CASSRRRVEQLFF. CDR3 bases: TGTGCCAGCAGCCGCCGACGGGTGGAGCAACTGTTTTTT.

This clone was observed once. The chain has TRBV15 and TRBJ1-1; 9 nucleotides agree with TRBD1. This CDR3 has 17 residues. V trimming: 0 bases; J trimming: 2 bases; junction bases outside the gene matches: 7. Germline V gene lookup returns CDR1 LNHNV and CDR2 YYDKDF (reference sequence). CDR3 sequence reads: CATSRDLPGQGNTEAFF. In DNA form, the CDR3 reads TGTGCCACCAGCAGAGATCTTCCGGGACAGGGAAACACTGAAGCTTTCTTT.

This clone was counted a single time. The sample has other DNA sequences that encode this CDR3 too. The CDR3 nucleotides read TGTGCCAGCAGCTTAGTTGGGGGAAGCTACGAGCAGTACTTC. Its translation: CASSLVGGSYEQYF. The J gene is TRBJ2-7, the V gene TRBV7-9, with D possibly called TRBD1 or TRBD2 (5 bases each). The V gene lost 1 base and the J gene lost 3 bases, with 10 bases spanning the gap. This CDR3 comprises 14 residues. Germline V gives CDR1 SEHNR, CDR2 FQNEAQ (reference sequence).

The V and J genes are TRBV7-9 and TRBJ1-3; possible D gene TRBD1, 6 bases. CDR1 and CDR2 from the germline V gene are SEHNR and FQNEAQ (reference sequence). CDR3 length: 15 amino acids. Trimming removed 3 bases at V and 4 bases at J, with 13 bases between. CDR3 sequence (DNA): TGTGCCAGCAGCTTGGTACAGGGAATCGGAAACACCATATATTTT. Residues: CASSLVQGIGNTIYF.